These 30 T cell receptor beta chains came from one sample sequenced in a study of blood T cell repertoires in COVID-19. Measured with immunoSEQ multiplex PCR; TCRdb has only the in-frame clones, and not every one. The sample comprises around 67,000 clones, about 89% of which are singletons, and approximately 5.6% rests with the top ten. The specimen was peripheral blood. The source of these receptors is a man aged 50 or older with active COVID-19.

V and J are TRBV19 and TRBJ2-7, with 9 nucleotides matching TRBD1. Trimming removed 4 bases from V and 0 bases from J; junction bases left unmatched: 13. The CDR3 has 18 amino acids. CDR1 and CDR2 (germline): LNHDA, SQIVND (reference sequence). CDR3 protein: CASSTQRVLGQGSYEQYF. CDR3 coding DNA: TGTGCCAGTAGTACTCAACGGGTCCTGGGACAGGGCTCCTACGAGCAGTACTTC.

The rearrangement uses TRBV6-2 or TRBV6-3 and TRBJ2-7, with D perhaps matching TRBD2 (6 bases). The CDR3 is made up of 13 amino acids. Germline V gene lookup returns CDR1 MNHEY and CDR2 SVGEGT. V lost 7 bases to trimming and J lost 3 bases, with 13 bases between them. This CDR3 is CASTPVGGYEQYF. The CDR3 nucleotides are TGTGCCAGCACCCCGGTCGGGGGCTACGAGCAGTACTTC.

In DNA, the CDR3 is TGTGCCAGTACCCGGACAGGGGACTATGGCTACACCTTC. The encoded protein is CASTRTGDYGYTF. This chain links TRBV19 with TRBJ1-2; 9 bases agree with TRBD1. J lost 3 bases, V lost 7 bases, and 3 bases had no gene match. The CDR3 is 13 residues long. Per germline, CDR1 LNHDA and CDR2 SQIVND (reference sequence).

The genes are TRBV5-4 and TRBJ1-1, with 7 bases that match TRBD1. Per germline, CDR1 SGHNT and CDR2 YYREEE (reference sequence). Trimming removed 5 bases from V and 7 bases from J; junction bases left unmatched: 8. CDR3 size: 13 residues. The CDR3 DNA reads as TGTGCCAGCAGTATGACAGGGACCCTTGAAGCTTTCTTT. Its protein is CASSMTGTLEAFF.

The chain carries TRBV19 and TRBJ2-1; 16 nucleotides match TRBD2. CDR3 length: 20 amino acids. Germline CDR1 reads LNHDA; CDR2 reads SQIVND (reference sequence). V lost 5 bases to trimming and J lost 3 bases; unmatched junction nucleotides: 13. Here the CDR3 reads CASSAGTSGRAQHHYNEQFF. CDR3 coding DNA: TGTGCCAGTAGTGCTGGGACTAGCGGGAGGGCCCAGCATCACTACAATGAGCAGTTCTTC.

The rearrangement joins TRBV24-1 to TRBJ2-1; 7 bases map to TRBD2. Germline-derived CDR1 and CDR2 are KGHDR and SFDVKD. Trimming removed 3 bases from V and 2 bases from J; junction bases left unmatched: 3. This CDR3 contains 15 residues. The CDR3 DNA reads TGTGCCACCAGTGATACTAGCGATGCCTACAATGAGCAGTTCTTC. Its protein is CATSDTSDAYNEQFF.

V gene TRBV7-8 combines with J gene TRBJ1-1; 8 bases map to TRBD1. J lost 2 bases, V lost 5 bases, and 4 bases had no gene match. From germline, CDR1 is SGHVS and CDR2 FQNEAQ. The CDR3 consists of 14 residues. CDR3 sequence reads: CASSGDRSNTEAFF. Here the CDR3 DNA reads TGTGCCAGCAGCGGGGACAGGTCAAACACTGAAGCTTTCTTT.

This clone was counted only a few times. The rearrangement joins TRBV4-3 to TRBJ2-1; no clear D. V was cut by 0 bases and J by 15 bases, with 24 bases left in between. The CDR3 extends over 16 amino acids. Looked up from germline, CDR1 is LGHNA and CDR2 is YSLEER. CDR3 sequence: CASSQDYASPVAFLFF. In DNA form, the CDR3 reads TGCGCCAGCAGCCAAGATTACGCTAGTCCGGTGGCCTTTTTGTTCTTC.

Written as DNA, the CDR3 is TGTGCCAGCAAAACTTATGCTAACTATGGCTACACCTTC. Protein product: CASKTYANYGYTF. This rearrangement joins TRBV2 to TRBJ1-2, with D unresolved. Germline V gives CDR1 SNHLY, CDR2 FYNNEI. V was shortened by 7 bases and J by 0 bases, with 9 bases between the two germline ends. The CDR3 is 13 residues long.

The chain carries TRBV2 and TRBJ2-7; 7 nucleotides match TRBD2. After removal of 6 bases from V and 4 bases from J, the junction contained 9 bases not matched to a gene. From germline, CDR1 is SNHLY and CDR2 FYNNEI. The CDR3 has 14 amino acids. The CDR3 sequence is CASRGDGRKYEQYF. CDR3 in DNA: TGTGCCAGCAGGGGGGACGGGAGGAAATACGAGCAGTACTTC. The whole variable domain, remainder taken from reference TRBV2 and TRBJ2-7, is EPEVTQTPSHQVTQMGQEVILRCVPISNHLYFYWYRQILGQKVEFLVSFYNNEISEKSEIFDDQFSVERPDGSNFTLKIRSTKLEDSAMYFCASRGDGRKYEQYFGPGTRLTVT.

V usage is TRBV3-1 (or the pseudogene TRBV3-2) and J usage is TRBJ1-6, with 7 bases that match TRBD1. The V and J ends lost 2 bases and 6 bases, in that order; junction bases with no gene match: 4. Germline V gene data show CDR1 as LGHDT and CDR2 as YNNKEL (reference sequence). The CDR3 is made up of 15 amino acids. CDR3 in amino acids: CASSQLGTVNSPLHF. In DNA, the CDR3 is TGTGCCAGCAGCCAACTAGGGACAGTTAATTCACCCCTCCACTTT.

The J gene is TRBJ2-7, the V gene TRBV9, with 9 bases matching TRBD1. J was trimmed by 0 bases and V by 4 bases; bases with no gene match: 5. The CDR3 is 15 residues long. Germline values: CDR1 SGDLS, CDR2 YYNGEE. CDR3 bases: TGTGCCAGCAGCCGGGGACAGGGAAGCTCCTACGAGCAGTACTTC. This gives the protein CASSRGQGSSYEQYF.

This chain uses TRBV2 with TRBJ2-1; D gene unclear. There are 15 residues in the CDR3. The germline CDR1 and CDR2 sequences are SNHLY and FYNNEI. Trimming took off 3 bases at V and 0 bases at J, with 9 bases between the two ends. The CDR3 nucleotides read TGTGCCAGCAGTGATGGGCTGAACTCCTACAATGAGCAGTTCTTC. It yields the protein CASSDGLNSYNEQFF.

CDR3 sequence (DNA): TGTGCCAGCAGCCACAGCGGGAAGCAAGAGACCCAGTACTTC. It yields the protein CASSHSGKQETQYF. V usage is TRBV2 and J usage is TRBJ2-5, with TRBD2 identical over 7 bases. CDR1 and CDR2 from the germline V gene are SNHLY and FYNNEI. Trimming took 6 bases from V and 2 from J; bases not matched to a gene: 6. CDR3 length: 14 amino acids.

About this clone: Compared with germline, one end of the junction differs, possibly owing to a read error. This chain uses TRBV7-9 with TRBJ2-7, with D perhaps matching TRBD1 (6 bases). The CDR3 totals 11 residues. Germline values: CDR1 SEHNR, CDR2 FQNEAQ (reference sequence). The CDR3 region has the DNA TGTGCCAGCAGACCACCGGGACAAACTCTTTTC. Its translation: CASRPPGQTLF.

The chain combines TRBV4-1 with TRBJ1-2, with D unresolved. This CDR3 spans 16 amino acids. Trimming shortened V by 1 base and J by 6 bases, and 18 bases separated the two germline ends. CDR1 is MGHRA and CDR2 is YSYEKL in the germline V gene. The CDR3 loop is CASSQVSRRLMDGYTF. In DNA, the CDR3 is TGCGCCAGCAGCCAAGTGTCCAGGCGCTTGATGGATGGCTACACCTTC.

CDR3 protein: CASSQGSAETQYF. CDR3 in DNA: TGTGCCAGCAGCCAAGGTAGCGCGGAGACCCAGTACTTC. The chain links TRBV4-2 to TRBJ2-5, with a possible D match to TRBD2 (5 bases). V lost 1 base, J lost 5 bases, and 8 bases lay in between. This CDR3 region has 13 residues. CDR1 is LGHNA, CDR2 YNFKEQ, per germline.

The J gene is TRBJ1-1, the V gene TRBV19, with D uncertain. The germline CDR1 and CDR2 sequences are LNHDA and SQIVND (reference sequence). Between the trimmed V and J ends, which lost 2 bases and 1 base, there was a span of 5 bases. CDR3 length: 13 amino acids. The CDR3 DNA reads TGTGCCAGTAGTATAACCGGGAACACTGAAGCTTTCTTT. This sequence encodes CASSITGNTEAFF.

J is TRBJ2-1 and V is TRBV9, with a weak D call TRBD2 (6 bases). This CDR3 is 16 amino acids long. CDR1 and CDR2 (germline): SGDLS, YYNGEE. The V and J ends lost 0 bases and 0 bases respectively, with 10 bases between them. The CDR3 coding sequence is TGTGCCAGCAGCGTAGGCGGGGATAGCTCCTACAATGAGCAGTTCTTC. Encoded protein: CASSVGGDSSYNEQFF.

This clone was picked up a small number of times. The chain carries TRBV5-4 and TRBJ2-6; D perhaps matches TRBD2 (6 bases). V was pared by 0 bases and J by 1 base, with 8 bases between. Germline CDR1 and CDR2: SGHNT and YYREEE (reference sequence). This CDR3 region has 16 residues. The CDR3 DNA is TGTGCCAGCAGCTTGGCCGGGGGTTCTGGGGCCAACGTCCTGACTTTC. Translated: CASSLAGGSGANVLTF.

This clone was counted only a few times. This chain connects TRBV4-1 to TRBJ1-2, with TRBD1 identical over 7 bases. Germline CDR1 is MGHRA and CDR2 is YSYEKL. J was trimmed by 8 bases and V by 0 bases; bases with no gene match: 3. This CDR3 contains 13 residues. The CDR3 here is CASSQETGVGYTF. Written as DNA, the CDR3 is TGCGCCAGCAGCCAAGAAACAGGGGTAGGCTACACCTTC.

The J gene is TRBJ2-2, the V gene TRBV4-1; 7 bases are shared with TRBD2. This CDR3 has 19 residues. J gave up 1 base and V 1 base, and 12 bases lay outside the gene matches. Per germline, CDR1 MGHRA and CDR2 YSYEKL. CDR3 protein: CASSQVPGLPNGNTGELFF. DNA for the CDR3: TGCGCCAGCAGCCAAGTCCCGGGACTACCAAATGGGAACACCGGGGAGCTGTTTTTT.

The chain recombines TRBV4-3 with TRBJ1-6; possibly TRBD1 for D (5 bases). The CDR3 sequence is 16 residues long. Germline lookup yields CDR1 LGHNA and CDR2 YSLEER. Deletions cut 3 bases from V and 7 bases from J, with 16 bases between. The CDR3 loop reads CASSHARAGRNSPLHF. CDR3 coding DNA: TGCGCCAGCAGCCACGCCCGGGCAGGGCGGAATTCACCCCTCCACTTT.

This clone was picked up a small number of times. V gene TRBV6-5 combines with J gene TRBJ1-1; D remains unclear. V was cut by 0 bases and J by 0 bases, with 8 bases left in between. Germline CDR1 and CDR2: MNHEY and SVGAGI. CDR3 size: 15 residues. The CDR3 loop reads CASSYSGGLNTEAFF. CDR3 nucleotides: TGTGCCAGCAGTTACTCGGGAGGCCTGAACACTGAAGCTTTCTTT.

The genes are TRBV7-2 and TRBJ2-6, with D unresolved. The ends were cut back, 5 bases at V and 4 bases at J, with 6 bases in the middle. This CDR3 contains 13 residues. Per the germline V gene, CDR1 is SGHTA and CDR2 is FQGNSA. The CDR3 nucleotides are TGTGCCAGCAGCCGCAGAGGGGCCAACGTCCTGACTTTC. Translating gives CASSRRGANVLTF.

The V and J genes are TRBV28 and TRBJ1-5; D gene uncertain. CDR1 MDHEN and CDR2 SYDVKM come from the germline V gene. Trimming cost V 7 bases and J 7 bases, with 17 bases left between them. This CDR3 region has 14 residues. CDR3 loop: CASKKEGEVQPQHF. CDR3 sequence (DNA): TGTGCCAGCAAAAAAGAAGGAGAGGTCCAGCCCCAGCATTTT.

The V gene is TRBV7-9, the J gene TRBJ2-5, with 11 bases identical to TRBD2. This CDR3 is 16 amino acids long. With V trimmed by 0 bases and J by 5 bases, 5 bases remained unmatched. Per germline, CDR1 SEHNR and CDR2 FQNEAQ (reference sequence). CDR3 protein: CASSLASGRAGETQYF. The CDR3, as DNA: TGTGCCAGCAGCTTAGCTAGCGGGAGGGCCGGGGAGACCCAGTACTTC.

The genes are TRBV12-3 or TRBV12-4 and TRBJ2-3, with D tentatively TRBD1 (5 bases). Trimming removed 4 bases from V and 6 bases from J, with 11 bases in between. The CDR3 spans 13 residues. CDR3 coding DNA: TGTGCCAGCAGTTCCTCGAAGGGGGATACGCAGTATTTT. It translates to CASSSSKGDTQYF.

This rearrangement joins TRBV28 to TRBJ1-4, with a tentative D call TRBD1 (6 bases). The CDR3 consists of 14 residues. With 4 bases removed from V and 7 bases from J, the gap between germline ends came to 13 bases. In germline, CDR1 is MDHEN, CDR2 SYDVKM. In DNA form, the CDR3 reads TGTGCCAGCAGTTGGGACAATGGGTTTGAAAAACTGTTTTTT. Translating it yields CASSWDNGFEKLFF.

The V call is TRBV3-1 (or the pseudogene TRBV3-2), the J call TRBJ2-1; 7 positions agree with TRBD2. This CDR3 spans 17 amino acids. From germline, CDR1 is LGHDT and CDR2 YNNKEL (reference sequence). V was pared by 0 bases and J by 5 bases, with 10 bases of the junction left unmatched. CDR3 DNA sequence: TGTGCCAGCAGCCAAGATCGGCTAGCGGAAAGAGACAATGAGCAGTTCTTC. This encodes CASSQDRLAERDNEQFF.